The source of this TCR beta chain is a study of T-cell reconstitution after alpha-beta-depleted transplantation in children. Findings of the study overall: The study traced high day-60 TCRbeta diversity in some patients to surviving recipient T cells and thymic progenitors. Expanded graft clones numbering several hundred reportedly gave rise to alpha-beta T cells about two months after transplant. Most T-cell counts and diversity one year after the transplant came from T cells that were newly produced.

Unique molecular identifiers were built into the TCRbeta library. TCRdb reprocessed the PCR reads via MiXCR and lists one record per CDR3 protein. This table holds 500,000 to 650,000 distinct CDR3 sequences, about an eighth found once. In its sample, this clonotype was seen many times. What it recognizes is unknown. Looked up from germline, CDR1 is SGHRS and CDR2 is YFSETQ. The CDR3 is made up of 15 amino acids. V lost 0 bases and J lost 2, with 12 bases in between. The sequences come from PBMCs, mostly from graft donor cells, collected 360 days after TCRalphabeta/CD19-depleted stem cell transplant. This TCR derives from a male patient aged 10-17 years who had a stem cell transplant for acute myeloid leukemia, so the T cells may come from the graft donor. This rearrangement joins TRBV5-1 to TRBJ2-7, with D unresolved. The CDR3 DNA sequence: TGCGCCAGCAGCTTGGAAGGGCACGACGCCTACGAGCAGTACTTC. Translating it yields CASSLEGHDAYEQYF. Combining the CDR3 with reference TRBV5-1 and TRBJ2-7 gives the whole variable domain KAGVTQTPRYLIKTRGQQVTLSCSPISGHRSVSWYQQTPGQGLQFLFEYFSETQRNKGNFPGRFSGRQFSNSRSEMNVSTLELGDSALYLCASSLEGHDAYEQYFGPGTRLTVT.